Given below is one T cell receptor beta chain in context. Its antigen is unknown. Reverse transcription of about 0.45 to 1 ug RNA was carried out with random hexamers. It was immunoSEQ multiplex PCR that amplified TCR beta CDR3 across 54 Vbeta and 13 Jbeta. TCRdb recomputed calls from the immunoSEQ multiplex PCR reads with MiXCR, one row per CDR3 protein. Of 150,000 to 200,000 distinct CDR3 sequences in the sample, just under 95% are singletons; the top ten hold roughly 0.13%. This record comes from a study of CD8 T cells in Susac syndrome. Study results and limitations: Regarding the TCR sequencing and HLA analysis, the study admitted that a relatively small number of individuals were involved.

CDR3 length: 14 residues. Germline CDR1 reads SGHDN; CDR2 reads FVKESK. Trimming left V 2 bases short and J 14 bases short, with 16 bases between. It was healthy donors who served as the controls, matched for age and sex. TEMRA cells were FACS-enriched, with CD8+ and CD4+ T cells isolated negatively. The specimen was CD4+ T cells from PBMCs. The rearrangement joins TRBV14 to TRBJ1-6; D remains ambiguous. This TCR was sampled from a human donor in good health. CDR3 DNA sequence: TGTGCCAGCAGCCAATCTGGAGGCGGGTCGGCCCTCCACTTT. Protein: CASSQSGGGSALHF.